This T cell receptor beta chain comes out of a study of cytomegalovirus exposure and HLA in healthy donors. Study summary: According to later analysis, the same platform produced the 120 or so validation and several hundred first-cohort repertoires.

Study outcomes and limitations: Specificity of a few CMV-associated chains for CMV antigens was verified in vitro.

As regards this clone: Its target is unknown.

This CDR3 is built from 12 residues. Germline assignment: CDR1 MDHEN and CDR2 SYDVKM. V was pared by 2 bases and J by 5 bases, with 6 bases between. The repertoire was sequenced with immunoSEQ multiplex PCR; TCRdb's copy has only in-frame clones and lacks some. The sample carries 110,000 or so clones, around 89% recorded once. The chain has TRBV28 and TRBJ1-2, with D unclear. Sequencing was done on a sample of PBMCs. This TCR was recovered from a man between 18 and 29 years old in good health and CMV-seronegative. In DNA form, the CDR3 reads TGTGCCAGCAGTTTAAATCGTTATGGCTACACCTTC. This sequence encodes CASSLNRYGYTF.